This TCR beta chain emerged from a study of CD8 T cells in Susac syndrome. This clonotype appeared a few times. An input of roughly 0.5 to 1 ug of RNA was subjected to reverse transcription using random hexamers. Amplification of TCR beta CDR3 by immunoSEQ multiplex PCR spanned 54 Vbeta and 13 Jbeta. TCRdb used MiXCR to reprocess the immunoSEQ multiplex PCR reads, holding one entry per CDR3 protein. Among approximately 260,000 distinct CDR3 sequences listed, roughly 95% were seen once. CDR1 SGHRS and CDR2 YFSETQ come from the germline V gene. The CDR3 has 14 amino acids. The V gene lost 0 bases and the J gene lost 4 bases, with 10 bases spanning the gap. The study sequenced TCR beta in blood CD8+ and CD4+ T cells. As judged by recently defined diagnostic criteria, patients with Susac syndrome had definite or probable disease. FACS enriched CD8+ TEMRA cells, while bulk CD8+ and CD4+ were negatively isolated.

Input material: CD4+ T cells from PBMCs. The clonotype originates from a human donor with Susac syndrome. This chain connects TRBV5-1 to TRBJ2-5, with D possibly matching TRBD1 (6 bases). CDR3 in amino acids: CASSLERGRETQYF. The DNA of the CDR3 is TGCGCCAGCAGCTTGGAAAGGGGGAGAGAGACCCAGTACTTC.